A selection of T cell receptor beta chains follows, all from one sample in a study of a mutant IDH1 vaccine in newly diagnosed glioma. The data were produced by immunoSEQ multiplex PCR, yet TCRdb's version contains in-frame clones alone and is incomplete. The data contain around 100,000 clones, almost 85% of them singletons. The specimen was PBMCs, collected from a glioma patient treated with radiotherapy, temozolomide or both. These receptors were taken from a man between 40 and 49 years old with glioma. Some clones in this sample may be carry-over from other donors' samples. CDR3s include the opening cysteine and the closing phenylalanine or tryptophan. The D gene is left open where the match is weak. A clone size is listed for some rows: how often the clone was seen (once, few, many), or a class if it is expanded.

V: TRBV7-9; D: .; size: .; length: 14; J: TRBJ1-6; CDR3: CASPSEGQNSPLHF; DNA: TGTGCCAGTCCCTCGGAGGGGCAGAATTCACCCCTCCACTTT
V: TRBV9; D: .; size: .; length: 15; J: TRBJ2-7; CDR3: CASSIDPGGTYEQYF; DNA: TGTGCCAGCAGCATTGACCCTGGGGGGACCTACGAGCAGTACTTC
V: TRBV18; D: .; size: .; length: 14; J: TRBJ1-5; CDR3: CASSPPTSNQPQHF; DNA: TGTGCCAGCTCACCACCTACTAGCAATCAGCCCCAGCATTTT
V: TRBV7-2; D: .; size: once; length: 14; J: TRBJ2-5; CDR3: CASSKGGTQETQYF; DNA: TGTGCCAGCAGCAAAGGGGGGACCCAAGAGACCCAGTACTTC
V: TRBV30; D: TRBD1; size: .; length: 14; J: TRBJ2-7; CDR3: CAWDSQGAAYEQYF; DNA: TGTGCCTGGGACTCACAGGGGGCTGCCTACGAGCAGTACTTC
V: TRBV7-2; D: .; size: .; length: 15; J: TRBJ2-3; CDR3: CASRATGRSTDTQYF; DNA: TGTGCCAGCAGGGCTACGGGCCGTAGCACAGATACGCAGTATTTT
V: TRBV7-3; D: .; size: .; length: 13; J: TRBJ1-1; CDR3: CASSPARRTEAFF; DNA: TGTGCCAGCAGCCCCGCCCGCAGGACAGAAGCTTTCTTT
V: TRBV5-1; D: .; size: .; length: 16; J: TRBJ1-2; CDR3: CASSLEGDHTNYGYTF; DNA: TGCGCCAGCAGCTTGGAAGGGGACCACACTAACTATGGCTACACCTTC
V: TRBV5-1; D: .; size: .; length: 13; J: TRBJ1-1; CDR3: CASSLISNTEAFF; DNA: TGCGCCAGCAGCTTGATCTCCAACACTGAAGCTTTCTTT
V: TRBV5-4; D: .; size: once; length: 15; J: TRBJ2-7; CDR3: CASSKKSGRDPEQYF; DNA: TGTGCCAGCAGCAAGAAAAGTGGCCGGGACCCTGAGCAGTACTTC
V: TRBV4-1; D: .; size: once; length: 14; J: TRBJ2-1; CDR3: CASSQDNILGEQFF; DNA: TGCGCCAGCAGCCAAGATAACATTTTAGGTGAGCAGTTCTTC
V: TRBV5-5; D: .; size: few; length: 15; J: TRBJ1-2; CDR3: CASSSWKTGAYGYTF; DNA: TGTGCCAGCAGCTCATGGAAGACGGGCGCCTATGGCTACACCTTC
V: TRBV5-5; D: TRBD1; size: .; length: 18; J: TRBJ1-1; CDR3: CASSLIEFKGARGTEAFF; DNA: TGTGCCAGCAGCTTGATCGAGTTTAAGGGGGCGCGGGGGACTGAAGCTTTCTTT
V: TRBV4-2; D: TRBD1; size: .; length: 18; J: TRBJ1-1; CDR3: CASSQARTGEKLLPEAFF; DNA: TGTGCCAGCAGCCAAGCCCGGACAGGGGAAAAACTATTGCCTGAAGCTTTCTTT
V: TRBV15; D: TRBD1; size: .; length: 15; J: TRBJ1-3; CDR3: CATSRDRGRGGQEVF; DNA: TGTGCCACCAGCAGAGATCGCGGAAGGGGCGGACAGGAGGTCTTT
V: TRBV29-1; D: TRBD1; size: .; length: 13; J: TRBJ2-7; CDR3: CSVPGTGGDEQYF; DNA: TGCAGCGTCCCCGGGACAGGGGGCGACGAGCAGTACTTC
V: TRBV7-9; D: .; size: .; length: 15; J: TRBJ2-7; CDR3: CASSLEGGPNYEQYF; DNA: TGTGCCAGCAGCTTAGAGGGCGGACCGAACTACGAGCAGTACTTC
V: TRBV7-9; D: .; size: .; length: 15; J: TRBJ2-7; CDR3: CASSPPQRVAYEQYF; DNA: TGTGCCAGCAGCCCCCCCCAGCGGGTCGCCTACGAGCAGTACTTC
V: TRBV5-5; D: .; size: .; length: 16; J: TRBJ1-5; CDR3: CASSPGLLQGNQPQHF; DNA: TGTGCCAGCAGCCCGGGCCTTCTTCAGGGCAATCAGCCCCAGCATTTT
V: TRBV5-1; D: .; size: .; length: 14; J: TRBJ1-1; CDR3: CASSLVQLNTEAFF; DNA: TGCGCCAGCAGCTTGGTGCAGTTGAACACTGAAGCTTTCTTT
V: TRBV5-6; D: .; size: few; length: 14; J: TRBJ2-7; CDR3: CASSLVSGADEQYF; DNA: TGTGCCAGCAGCTTGGTGTCGGGGGCGGACGAGCAGTACTTC
V: TRBV19; D: .; size: .; length: 14; J: TRBJ2-3; CDR3: CASSNGDSTDTQYF; DNA: TGTGCCAGTAGTAACGGTGACAGCACAGATACGCAGTATTTT
V: TRBV6-5; D: .; size: .; length: 13; J: TRBJ2-5; CDR3: CASSPRRLETQYF; DNA: TGTGCCAGCAGCCCACGCCGGTTGGAGACCCAGTACTTC
V: TRBV5-1; D: TRBD1; size: .; length: 15; J: TRBJ2-2; CDR3: CASSEDRGFTGELFF; DNA: TGCGCCAGCAGCGAAGACAGGGGGTTCACCGGGGAGCTGTTTTTT
V: TRBV6-5; D: TRBD1; size: .; length: 15; J: TRBJ2-7; CDR3: CASSPSGQGAYEQYF; DNA: TGTGCCAGCAGTCCCTCGGGACAGGGGGCCTACGAGCAGTACTTC
V: TRBV5-1; D: .; size: .; length: 14; J: TRBJ2-5; CDR3: CASSLWDGEETQYF; DNA: TGCGCCAGCAGCTTATGGGACGGAGAAGAGACCCAGTACTTC
V: TRBV13; D: .; size: .; length: 16; J: TRBJ2-7; CDR3: CASSPYAGSSVYEQYF; DNA: TGTGCCAGCAGCCCGTATGCGGGCAGTTCGGTCTACGAGCAGTACTTC
V: TRBV7-6; D: TRBD2; size: .; length: 13; J: TRBJ2-5; CDR3: CASSDGEGGTQYF; DNA: TGTGCCAGCAGCGACGGGGAGGGTGGGACCCAGTACTTC
V: TRBV7-9; D: TRBD1; size: .; length: 14; J: TRBJ1-2; CDR3: CASSTPGQGYGYTF; DNA: TGTGCCAGCAGTACCCCGGGACAGGGCTATGGCTACACCTTC
V: TRBV19; D: .; size: .; length: 13; J: TRBJ1-4; CDR3: CASRTRADEKLFF; DNA: TGTGCCAGTAGGACCAGGGCGGATGAAAAACTGTTTTTT
V: TRBV5-1; D: TRBD1; size: few; length: 13; J: TRBJ1-1; CDR3: CASRTGLEGEAFF; DNA: TGCGCCAGCAGGACAGGGCTAGAGGGTGAAGCTTTCTTT
V: TRBV7-8; D: TRBD1; size: .; length: 16; J: TRBJ1-1; CDR3: CASSARQGPSNTEAFF; DNA: TGTGCCAGCAGCGCGCGACAGGGCCCTTCGAACACTGAAGCTTTCTTT
V: TRBV15; D: .; size: .; length: 13; J: TRBJ1-4; CDR3: CATSRGPNEKLFF; DNA: TGTGCCACCAGCCGGGGGCCTAATGAAAAACTGTTTTTT
V: TRBV4-2; D: .; size: .; length: 15; J: TRBJ2-7; CDR3: CASSHPLAASYEQYF; DNA: TGTGCCAGCAGCCACCCACTAGCCGCCAGCTACGAGCAGTACTTC
V: TRBV2; D: TRBD1; size: .; length: 15; J: TRBJ2-7; CDR3: CASSDGQGLSYEQYF; DNA: TGTGCCAGCAGCGACGGACAGGGACTGTCCTACGAGCAGTACTTC
V: TRBV19; D: TRBD1; size: .; length: 15; J: TRBJ1-5; CDR3: CASQEDRGFNQPQHF; DNA: TGTGCCAGCCAAGAGGACAGGGGGTTCAATCAGCCCCAGCATTTT
V: TRBV19; D: .; size: .; length: 12; J: TRBJ1-5; CDR3: CASSFVVQPQHF; DNA: TGTGCCAGTAGTTTCGTGGTTCAGCCCCAGCATTTT
V: TRBV19; D: .; size: .; length: 15; J: TRBJ2-7; CDR3: CASSIEPTGRGEQYF; DNA: TGTGCCAGTAGTATAGAACCGACGGGGCGCGGTGAGCAGTACTTC
V: TRBV27; D: TRBD2; size: .; length: 17; J: TRBJ2-1; CDR3: CASSQGSGGRRINEQFF; DNA: TGTGCCAGCAGCCAAGGGAGCGGGGGGCGTAGGATCAATGAGCAGTTCTTC
V: TRBV2; D: TRBD1; size: few; length: 14; J: TRBJ1-1; CDR3: CASRKDRGRLEAFF; DNA: TGTGCCAGCAGAAAGGACAGGGGGCGCCTAGAAGCTTTCTTT
V: TRBV2; D: TRBD1; size: few; length: 14; J: TRBJ1-5; CDR3: CASSPGTGGQPQHF; DNA: TGTGCCAGCAGTCCTGGGACAGGGGGACAGCCCCAGCATTTT
V: TRBV7-2; D: .; size: once; length: 16; J: TRBJ2-7; CDR3: CASSLESALRSHEQYF; DNA: TGTGCCAGCAGCTTAGAGAGTGCGCTTCGCAGCCACGAGCAGTACTTC
V: TRBV19; D: .; size: .; length: 15; J: TRBJ1-1; CDR3: CASSIGRGLRTEAFF; DNA: TGTGCCAGTAGTATAGGCCGGGGGCTCCGAACTGAAGCTTTCTTT